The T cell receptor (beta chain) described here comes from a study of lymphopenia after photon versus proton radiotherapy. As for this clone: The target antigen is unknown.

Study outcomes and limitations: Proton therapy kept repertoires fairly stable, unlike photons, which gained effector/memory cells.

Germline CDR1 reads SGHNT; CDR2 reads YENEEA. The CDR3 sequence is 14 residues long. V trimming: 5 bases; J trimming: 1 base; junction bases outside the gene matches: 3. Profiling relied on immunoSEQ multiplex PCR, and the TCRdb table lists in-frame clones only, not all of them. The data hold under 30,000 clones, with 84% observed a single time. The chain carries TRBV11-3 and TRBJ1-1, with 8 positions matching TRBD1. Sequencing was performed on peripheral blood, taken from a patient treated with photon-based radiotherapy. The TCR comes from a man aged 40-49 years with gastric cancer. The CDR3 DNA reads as TGTGCCAGCAGCCGGACAGGGTGGAACACTGAAGCTTTCTTT. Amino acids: CASSRTGWNTEAFF.